This record looks at one TCR beta chain sequence and its context. Its matching antigen is unknown. This sample is part of a study of cytotoxic CD8 clonotypes in ibrutinib-treated CLL. The length of the CDR3 is 15 residues. CDR1 is SGHNT and CDR2 is YYREEE in the germline V gene (reference sequence). V shed 0 bases, J shed 8 bases, and the junction held 8 bases outside the gene matches. General observations from the study: Stable or contracted on treatment, public clonotypes were also uncommon.

Frozen PBMC stocks contributed 2 to 2.5 micrograms of genomic DNA to the TCR beta libraries. TCRdb keeps only in-frame clones here, not all; method: immunoSEQ multiplex PCR. The table records about 35,000 clones, 71% of them present only once. The rearrangement uses TRBV5-4 and TRBJ1-2, with 9 positions matching TRBD1. The sample here was PBMCs, taken at disease progression, from a patient treated with ibrutinib. This TCR was recovered from a human donor with chronic lymphocytic leukemia. This CDR3 reads CASSLVGQGKNGYTF. CDR3 sequence (DNA): TGTGCCAGCAGCTTGGTAGGACAGGGGAAAAACGGCTACACCTTC.